This T cell receptor beta chain was found in a study of PD-1 blockade in classical Hodgkin lymphoma (dated by TCRdb to between 2020 and 2021). Regarding the complete study: Nivolumab dosing was 3 mg/kg intravenously every 2 weeks, continuing until either disease progression or unacceptable toxicity. A peripheral blood immune signature of response to PD-1 blockade in classical Hodgkin lymphoma was defined using TCR beta sequencing and CyTOF.

The junction shows trimming of 5 bases on V and 4 bases on J, and the gene matches do not reach 9 bases of it. According to the germline V gene (reference sequence), CDR1 reads SEHNR and CDR2 reads FQNEAQ. From cysteine to phenylalanine, the CDR3 is 16 amino acids long. CDR3 DNA is the only sequence kept; it has 48 bases, read in frame from the first base. A word on this clone: The specificity of this receptor is unknown. Base quality data are lacking; no much larger clone is found one base away.

What the time point label conveys for this sample: cycle 2 day 1 (C2D1) of nivolumab. Every trial patient had relapsed following autologous stem cell transplantation, and prior brentuximab vedotin exposure was what differed among cohorts A, B and C. The trial cohort comprised about 60 patients with relapsed/refractory classical Hodgkin lymphoma whose best overall responses were complete response, partial response or progressive disease. Trial patients were treated with single-agent nivolumab in the multi-cohort phase II CheckMate 205 trial. Best overall response was determined by an independent review committee according to the 2007 International Working Group response criteria. Trial PBMCs were collected just before the start of nivolumab (C1D1) and during therapy at cycle 2 day 1 and cycle 4 day 1. Peripheral blood was collected in 8 mL Vacutainer Cell Preparation Tubes, from which PBMCs were isolated by centrifugation and then cryopreserved.

The Qiagen DNeasy kit was used to extract genomic DNA both from unsorted PBMCs and from the negatively selected CD4+ and CD8+ fractions. Amplification of TCR beta CDR3 regions was done by immunoSEQ multiplex PCR with primers that anneal to V and J segments. A synthetic immune receptor repertoire was used to minimize amplification bias, and any remaining bias was removed computationally after sequencing. As for the original processing: Custom Python scripts were used to quantify repertoire diversity as the Shannon entropy index. Unsorted, CD4+ and CD8+ repertoires were analyzed separately, except for combined analyses in which CD4+ and CD8+ sequences were merged in silico. Clonal expansion was defined as at least a 2-fold frequency increase after treatment relative to C1D1, with a pseudocount of 0.5 for undetected baseline clones. Singleton clones were defined as clones with 0 or 1 copy at C1D1, and non-singleton clones were defined as clones with 2 or more copies. Clones expanded in unsorted samples were assigned a CD4+, CD8+ or unknown annotation through matching of protein sequences in sorted samples from the same patient. Wilcoxon tests on paired samples were used to test changes in diversity from C1D1 to C4D1. TCRdb mirrors the immuneACCESS table, restricted to in-frame sequences. Some clones are absent from its copies; in checked studies, under half trace to an unresolved V gene, and the reason for the others is unknown. The DNA was the basis for D and trimming; V, J and clone size are from that table. Here the sample has more than 40,000 clones; approximately 79% occur a single time. The ten largest clones add up to about 3% of the sample.

General study outcomes and caveats: CD4+ but not CD8+ TCR diversity rose significantly by C4D1 (p=0.0027 vs p=0.16), most apparent in complete responders (p=0.02). The study covered only a single clinical trial cohort, and the causes of the repertoire differences, possibly disease activity or prior therapy, were still not defined. Diversity was lower in patients who began nivolumab less than 1 year after ASCT, so these patients were left out of later analyses to avoid confounding by immune reconstitution. Baseline diversity similar to that of newly diagnosed patients was observed in trial patients achieving complete response, whereas significantly lower diversity was observed in partial responders and progressors. Baseline TCR diversity was reported to be lower in newly diagnosed patients than in healthy donors and to be lower still in relapsed/refractory patients.

The material was peripheral blood mononuclear cells (PBMCs), obtained before the second cycle of nivolumab. The receptor chain draws on TRBV7-9 and TRBJ2-1; 9 bases in between match TRBD2. The source is a human donor with classical Hodgkin lymphoma. The CDR3 loop reads CASSPQLAGFYNEQFF. The nucleotide sequence reads TGTGCCAGCAGCCCTCAACTAGCGGGCTTTTACAATGAGCAGTTCTTC.